What follows are 7 T cell receptor beta chains derived from one specimen sequenced in a study of neoadjuvant anti-PD-1 for oral cavity cancer. The time point denotes: after neoadjuvant nivolumab, at surgical resection. The assay was immunoSEQ multiplex PCR, and TCRdb's table has in-frame clones only and misses some. The sample records roughly 36,000 clones, 30% to 40% being singletons. Material: tumor tissue, obtained after nivolumab (anti-PD-1) treatment. The receptors stem from a person aged 35-79 years with oral cavity squamous cell carcinoma.

V and J are TRBV5-1 and TRBJ2-3, with 9 bases fitting TRBD2. V was pared by 3 bases and J by 4 bases, with 12 bases of the junction left unmatched. The CDR3 sequence is 17 residues long. Germline CDR1 and CDR2: SGHRS and YFSETQ. The CDR3 sequence is CASSWGAGLALADTQYF. For the CDR3, the DNA is TGCGCCAGCAGCTGGGGGGCAGGACTAGCGCTGGCAGATACGCAGTATTTT.

This clone was detected once. This chain connects TRBV9 to TRBJ1-2, with D hard to call. V lost 0 bases and J lost 3, with 6 bases in between. The CDR3 has 13 residues. Germline V gene data show CDR1 as SGDLS and CDR2 as YYNGEE. In DNA form, the CDR3 reads TGTGCCAGCAGCGTAGAGACGGACTATGGCTACACCTTC. It encodes CASSVETDYGYTF.

This clone has just one count. The rearrangement links TRBV18 to TRBJ1-5; 8 bases map to TRBD1. Germline loops: CDR1 KGHSH, CDR2 LQKENI. The CDR3 extends over 14 amino acids. The J segment lost 3 bases and the V segment lost 6 bases, leaving 4 bases of the junction unmatched. The DNA for the CDR3 is TGTGCCAGCTCCCCTCAGGGGGCCAATCAGCCCCAGCATTTT. This codes for CASSPQGANQPQHF.

The chain links TRBV25-1 to TRBJ1-2, with no clear D. Germline values: CDR1 MGHDK, CDR2 SYGVNS. V was shortened by 1 base and J by 2 bases, with 5 bases between the two germline ends. The CDR3 runs to 13 residues. CDR3 nucleotide sequence: TGTGCCAGCAGTGAATCGGAAAACTATGGCTACACCTTC. Translating gives CASSESENYGYTF.

The chain has TRBV19 and TRBJ2-2, with D possibly matching TRBD1 (5 bases). V was cut by 5 bases and J by 6 bases, with 10 bases left in between. CDR1 is LNHDA and CDR2 is SQIVND in the germline V gene (reference sequence). The CDR3 has 13 residues. In DNA form, the CDR3 reads TGTGCCAGTAGTTTACAGGTCGCCGGGGAGCTGTTTTTT. Residues: CASSLQVAGELFF.

Only a few counts were recorded for this clone. The gene calls are TRBV7-2 and TRBJ2-5, with 8 bases that match TRBD1. From germline, CDR1 is SGHTA and CDR2 FQGNSA. V shed 5 bases, J shed 4 bases, and the junction held 6 bases outside the gene matches. The CDR3 length is 14 residues. The CDR3 loop reads CASSRGQARETQYF. The DNA for the CDR3 is TGTGCCAGCAGCCGGGGACAGGCGCGAGAGACCCAGTACTTC.

This clone showed up just a few times. DNA for the CDR3: TGTGCCAGTAACGACAGGGAAACAGATACGCAGTATTTT. It is translated as CASNDRETDTQYF. This chain uses TRBV19 with TRBJ2-3; 7 nucleotides agree with TRBD1. There are 13 residues in the CDR3. Germline trimming cut 7 bases from V and 3 bases from J; bases unmatched to any gene: 4. In germline, CDR1 is LNHDA, CDR2 SQIVND (reference sequence).